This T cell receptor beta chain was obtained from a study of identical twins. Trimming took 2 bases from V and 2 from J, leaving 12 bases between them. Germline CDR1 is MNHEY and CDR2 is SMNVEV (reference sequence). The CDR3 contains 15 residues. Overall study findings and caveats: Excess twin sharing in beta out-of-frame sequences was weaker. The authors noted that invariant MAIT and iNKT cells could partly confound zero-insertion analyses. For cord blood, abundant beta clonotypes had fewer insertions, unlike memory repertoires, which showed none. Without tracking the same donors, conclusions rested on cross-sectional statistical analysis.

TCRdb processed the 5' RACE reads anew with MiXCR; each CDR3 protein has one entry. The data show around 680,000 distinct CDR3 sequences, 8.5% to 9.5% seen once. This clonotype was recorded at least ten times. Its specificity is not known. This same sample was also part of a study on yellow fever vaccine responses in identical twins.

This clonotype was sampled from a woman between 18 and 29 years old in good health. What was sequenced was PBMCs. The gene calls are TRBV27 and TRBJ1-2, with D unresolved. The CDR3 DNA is TGTGCCAGCAGTTTAGTAAGGGATTGGAACTATGGCTACACCTTC. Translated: CASSLVRDWNYGYTF.